This T cell receptor beta chain derives from a study of T cell clonotyping in hematopoietic cell transplantation. The CDR3 spans 14 residues. Germline assignment: CDR1 SNHLY and CDR2 FYNNEI. Trimming removed 5 bases from V and 8 bases from J, with 15 bases in between. This clone came up once. Time point specified: recipient sample about 28 days before transplant, after cytoreduction. The data were produced by immunoSEQ multiplex PCR, yet TCRdb's version contains in-frame clones alone and is incomplete. The repertoire holds 25,000 to 35,000 clones, more than 85% seen once, with more than 2% in the top ten.

The TCR sequence derives from a man aged 50 to 60 with acute myeloid leukemia. Some clones in this sample may be carry-over from other donors' samples. The chain recombines TRBV2 with TRBJ1-4; D is ambiguous. The input for sequencing was peripheral blood mononuclear cells, taken before stem cell transplant. CDR3: CASSPGRVGEKLFF. CDR3 nucleotides: TGTGCCAGCAGTCCCGGGAGGGTAGGAGAAAAACTGTTTTTT.